This TCR beta chain appears in the sequencing data of a study of T cell responses to AZD1222 COVID-19 vaccine. Study-level findings and limits: A mostly white British donor set with more females was recruited, and clonal diversity was possibly underestimated. When two AZD1222 doses had been given, Spike-specific TCR breadth and depth rose.

The CDR3 is 15 residues long. Germline V CDR1 and CDR2: SSHAT, FNYEAQ (reference sequence). Clones were read by immunoSEQ multiplex PCR, and TCRdb kept only the in-frame ones, dropping some. The table includes over 90,000 clones, around 90% detected once. This clone occurred once. Its antigen is undetermined. At one end the junction does not follow the germline gene, possibly because of a read error. The source is an adult in good health. The sequenced sample was peripheral blood, obtained on day 0 of AZD1222 vaccination. The genes are TRBV7-7 and TRBJ2-5, with 8 bases lining up with TRBD2. CDR3 DNA sequence: TGTGCTAGCAGCCTGGGGTCGGGGGGGCCAGAGACCCAGTACTTC. Protein: CASSLGSGGPETQYF.